The present TCR beta chain was sequenced within a study of T cells in Graves' hyperthyroidism and ophthalmopathy. The TCR beta CDR3 regions underwent amplification using RNA transcripts as the source. The HTBI primer set was used in a first-round RT-PCR of the TCR CDR3. TCRdb called the multiplex PCR reads again in MiXCR, with one record for every CDR3 protein. The table includes 300,000 or so distinct CDR3 sequences, approximately 15% detected once. Exclusion followed for patients with uncontrolled infection, other autoimmune disease, pregnancy or lactation. This clonotype was seen only a few times. The antigen is not known. The CDR3 runs to 14 residues. J was trimmed by 0 bases and V by 6 bases; bases with no gene match: 2. Germline assignment: CDR1 SNHLY and CDR2 FYNNEI. Regarding the study as a whole: A 13 V-J signature model discriminated ophthalmopathy versus stable hyperthyroidism.

The V and J genes are TRBV2 and TRBJ1-3, with 7 bases aligning to TRBD1. Material: blood. The sequence derives from a woman aged 55-70 years with Graves' ophthalmopathy. Here the CDR3 reads CASRDRISGNTIYF. The DNA for the CDR3 is TGTGCCAGCAGGGACAGGATCTCTGGAAACACCATATATTTT.